Listed below are T cell receptor beta chains from one sample, sequenced in a study of blood T cell repertoires in COVID-19. Sequencing used immunoSEQ multiplex PCR; TCRdb keeps in-frame clones, though not all of them. Of about 300,000 clones listed, approximately 90% were seen once; the top ten hold just under 7%. The sample taken for sequencing was peripheral blood. The receptor set was obtained from a woman in her 30s who had recovered from COVID-19. The CDR3 runs from the conserved cysteine through the conserved F or W. D genes are given only for firm matches. Clone size is given for some rows only: seen once, a few or many times, or a class if the clone is expanded.

CDR3,DNA,D,J,size,V
CATSDLTGGTYNEQFF,TGTGCCACCAGTGATTTGACGGGAGGGACCTACAATGAGCAGTTCTTC,TRBD2,TRBJ2-1,-,TRBV24-1
CASSPSTDTQYF,TGCGCCAGCAGCCCAAGCACAGATACGCAGTATTTT,-,TRBJ2-3,-,TRBV5-1
CASSSGYRNTIYF,TGTGCCAGCAGTTCAGGGTACCGAAACACCATATATTTT,-,TRBJ1-3,-,TRBV12-3/TRBV12-4
CASSLPGTERQYF,TGTGCCAGTAGTCTGCCCGGGACAGAGAGGCAGTACTTC,TRBD1,TRBJ2-7,-,TRBV19
CASSLVRRDTEAFF,TGTGCCAGCAGCTTAGTTCGGCGGGACACTGAAGCTTTCTTT,-,TRBJ1-1,-,TRBV11-2
CTSSQDAPGQGLGGCYEQYF,TGCACCAGCAGCCAAGATGCACCGGGACAGGGGCTGGGGGGGTGCTACGAGCAGTACTTC,-,TRBJ2-7,-,TRBV1
CASSLGQKDEQYF,TGTGCCAGCAGCCTGGGACAGAAGGACGAGCAGTACTTC,TRBD1,TRBJ2-7,-,TRBV7-3
CSARAVYEQYF,TGCAGTGCTAGAGCGGTGTACGAGCAGTACTTC,-,TRBJ2-7,-,TRBV20-1
CASSHDRVNSPLHF,TGTGCCAGCAGTCACGACAGGGTTAATTCACCCCTCCACTTT,TRBD1,TRBJ1-6,few,TRBV28
CASSLTGTSGANSYNEQFF,TGCGCCAGCAGTTTAACCGGGACTAGCGGGGCGAATTCCTACAATGAGCAGTTCTTC,TRBD2,TRBJ2-1,-,TRBV5-1
CASSLGAGEGGQPQHF,TGTGCCAGCAGCTTAGGGGCAGGGGAAGGAGGACAGCCCCAGCATTTT,-,TRBJ1-5,-,TRBV7-2
CATGNRQGGDNEQFF,TGTGCCACCGGAAACAGACAGGGGGGAGACAATGAGCAGTTCTTC,TRBD1,TRBJ2-1,once,TRBV24-1
CASSPLAMGETQYF,TGTGCCAGCAGTCCACTAGCGATGGGAGAGACCCAGTACTTC,TRBD2,TRBJ2-5,-,TRBV28
CASSLGHRDNQPQHF,TGCGCCAGCAGCTTAGGCCACAGGGATAATCAGCCCCAGCATTTT,-,TRBJ1-5,-,TRBV5-1
CASSYIGTGNTIYF,TGTGCCAGCAGTTACATCGGGACTGGAAACACCATATATTTT,-,TRBJ1-3,once,TRBV6-6
CASSDGGFGYTF,TGTGCCAGCAGTGATGGAGGGTTCGGCTACACCTTC,-,TRBJ1-2,few,TRBV2
CASSLFAGGSEQYF,TGTGCCAGCAGTTTATTTGCTGGGGGGAGCGAGCAGTACTTC,-,TRBJ2-7,once,TRBV27
CASSAPAPGGLVTGELFF,TGTGCCAGTAGTGCCCCGGCACCGGGGGGCCTCGTCACCGGGGAGCTGTTTTTT,-,TRBJ2-2,-,TRBV19
CASYYRDAPPGDTEAFF,TGTGCCAGCTACTACCGGGACGCTCCCCCGGGGGACACTGAAGCTTTCTTT,-,TRBJ1-1,-,TRBV28
CASSLPPITSGGYEQYF,TGTGCCAGCAGTTTACCCCCCATAACTAGCGGGGGATACGAGCAGTACTTC,TRBD2,TRBJ2-7,-,TRBV28
CASSYSGDSGANVLTF,TGTGCCAGCAGTTACTCAGGGGACTCTGGGGCCAACGTCCTGACTTTC,-,TRBJ2-6,-,TRBV6-5
CASSRSPTNTGELFF,TGTGCCAGCAGCCGGAGTCCGACGAACACCGGGGAGCTGTTTTTT,-,TRBJ2-2,-,TRBV6-2/TRBV6-3
CAISDPRQGASNEQFF,TGTGCCATCAGTGATCCCCGACAGGGGGCCTCGAATGAGCAGTTCTTC,TRBD1,TRBJ2-1,-,TRBV10-3
CASRLRQGLGEQYF,TGCGCCAGCCGACTCCGACAGGGGTTGGGGGAGCAGTACTTC,TRBD1,TRBJ2-7,-,TRBV5-1
CASSSAVRGSTDTQYF,TGCGCCAGCAGCTCGGCCGTGCGGGGGAGCACAGATACGCAGTATTTT,TRBD2,TRBJ2-3,-,TRBV5-1
CASRYSGGGTGELFF,TGTGCCAGCAGATATAGCGGGGGGGGCACCGGGGAGCTGTTTTTT,TRBD2,TRBJ2-2,-,TRBV2
CASSLVGGEETQYF,TGTGCCAGCAGCTTGGTCGGCGGGGAAGAGACCCAGTACTTC,-,TRBJ2-5,once,TRBV5-5
CASSVSGGALNEQFF,TGTGCCAGCAGTGTTAGCGGGGGGGCCCTCAATGAGCAGTTCTTC,TRBD2,TRBJ2-1,once,TRBV2
CASDRGETQYF,TGTGCCAGTGACAGGGGTGAGACCCAGTACTTC,TRBD1,TRBJ2-5,once,TRBV2
CASSVGQGYGYTF,TGTGCCAGCAGCGTAGGACAGGGCTATGGCTACACCTTC,TRBD1,TRBJ1-2,-,TRBV11-2
CASSVEPTLNYGYTF,TGTGCCAGCAGCGTAGAGCCCACCCTTAACTATGGCTACACCTTC,-,TRBJ1-2,once,TRBV9
CSVEEGGNTEAFF,TGCAGCGTTGAAGAGGGGGGGAACACTGAAGCTTTCTTT,-,TRBJ1-1,-,TRBV29-1
CASSPPGLWAYEQYF,TGTGCCAGCTCACCTCCGGGACTGTGGGCCTACGAGCAGTACTTC,-,TRBJ2-7,-,TRBV18
CASSLAGAPNWNEQFF,TGTGCCAGCAGCTTAGCGGGGGCCCCGAATTGGAATGAGCAGTTCTTC,-,TRBJ2-1,-,TRBV7-2
CASSEMTSQGAYEQYF,TGTGCCAGCAGCGAGATGACAAGTCAGGGCGCCTACGAGCAGTACTTC,-,TRBJ2-7,once,TRBV27
CASSTTGGYGYTF,TGTGCCAGCAGCACAACAGGGGGCTATGGCTACACCTTC,TRBD1,TRBJ1-2,once,TRBV5-4
CASSTSGVTDTQYF,TGTGCCAGTAGTACTAGCGGGGTGACAGATACGCAGTATTTT,TRBD2,TRBJ2-3,-,TRBV19
CASSPIVGVGNYGYTF,TGTGCCAGCTCACCGATAGTCGGGGTGGGGAACTATGGCTACACCTTC,-,TRBJ1-2,-,TRBV18
CASSFSRETGGTDTQYF,TGTGCCAGCAGCTTCAGTCGGGAGACCGGGGGCACAGATACGCAGTATTTT,-,TRBJ2-3,-,TRBV7-8
CASSYSDSSTDTQYF,TGTGCCAGCAGTTACTCGGACAGTAGCACAGATACGCAGTATTTT,-,TRBJ2-3,-,TRBV6-5
CASSPRDSDDEQFF,TGTGCCAGCAGCCCCCGGGATAGTGACGATGAGCAGTTCTTC,-,TRBJ2-1,few,TRBV6-4
CASSHSVGQGVVSYEQYF,TGCGCCAGCAGCCACTCGGTTGGGCAAGGGGTAGTTTCCTACGAGCAGTACTTC,-,TRBJ2-7,-,TRBV4-1
CASSPLEEDTEAFF,TGTGCCAGCAGCCCCCTCGAGGAGGACACTGAAGCTTTCTTT,-,TRBJ1-1,-,TRBV7-9
CATSDFGAGDNEQFF,TGTGCCACCAGTGATTTTGGAGCGGGGGACAATGAGCAGTTCTTC,TRBD2,TRBJ2-1,-,TRBV24-1
CASRPGGVDTQYF,TGTGCCAGCAGACCAGGGGGCGTAGATACGCAGTATTTT,TRBD1,TRBJ2-3,-,TRBV6-5
CASSVGLTSTDTQYF,TGTGCCAGCAGCGTAGGTCTAACTAGCACAGATACGCAGTATTTT,-,TRBJ2-3,-,TRBV9
CSAPTAGQHNKAFF,TGCAGCGCCCCTACGGCGGGCCAACACAACAAAGCTTTCTTT,-,TRBJ1-1,-,TRBV29-1
CASSKPRGSYEQYF,TGTGCCAGCAGCAAACCCCGGGGGTCCTACGAGCAGTACTTC,-,TRBJ2-7,-,TRBV21-1
CASSKGTGEWADTQYF,TGTGCCAGCAGCAAAGGGACAGGGGAATGGGCAGATACGCAGTATTTT,-,TRBJ2-3,once,TRBV21-1
CASSFQDRTYNEQFF,TGTGCCAGCAGCTTCCAGGACAGAACCTACAATGAGCAGTTCTTC,-,TRBJ2-1,-,TRBV5-4
CASSSPRGDGYTF,TGTGCCAGCAGTTCCCCGCGTGGTGATGGCTACACCTTC,-,TRBJ1-2,-,TRBV7-3